What follows are 14 T cell receptor beta chains derived from one specimen sequenced in a study of T cell repertoires in cytomegalovirus infection. These receptors' targets are unknown. TCRdb analysed the reads with MiXCR anew, one entry per CDR3 protein. Here the sample spans roughly 990,000 distinct CDR3 sequences, about a third being singletons. The material was cultured CD8+ T cells from PBMCs, obtained from culture after CMV antigen stimulation. The receptors shown here come from a human donor in good health (CMV status not recorded). Some clones in this sample may be carry-over from other donors' samples.

The chain employs TRBV5-6 and TRBJ1-3; no reliable D call. V was trimmed by 4 bases and J by 0 bases, leaving 17 bases between them. Germline V gene data show CDR1 as SGHDT and CDR2 as YYEEEE. The CDR3 is made up of 17 amino acids. The CDR3 spells CASSPAGLTHSGNTIYF. The CDR3 region has the DNA TGTGCCAGCAGCCCGGCAGGACTTACTCACTCTGGAAACACCATATATTTT.

CDR3 amino acids: CASSVRTLGYTF. For the CDR3, the DNA is TGTGCCAGCAGCGTGCGGACTTTGGGCTACACCTTC. The chain uses TRBV9 and TRBJ1-2; D gene unclear. Germline assignment: CDR1 SGDLS and CDR2 YYNGEE. CDR3 length: 12 amino acids. Trimming stripped 2 bases from V and 8 bases from J, with 10 bases between.

This clonotype was picked up many times. This chain uses TRBV19 with TRBJ1-1; TRBD1 agrees at 7 bases. Germline V gene lookup returns CDR1 LNHDA and CDR2 SQIVND (reference sequence). The CDR3 runs 15 residues. With V trimmed by 4 bases and J by 1 base, 6 bases remained unmatched. The CDR3 protein is CASSTTGQRNTEAFF. Written as DNA, the CDR3 is TGTGCCAGTAGTACTACGGGACAGAGGAACACTGAAGCTTTCTTT.

The chain has TRBV14 and TRBJ1-6; no reliable D call. Germline V gives CDR1 SGHDN, CDR2 FVKESK. CDR3 length: 14 residues. The V and J ends lost 1 base and 10 bases respectively, with 11 bases between them. The CDR3 loop reads CASSQGRGGSPLHF. The CDR3 DNA follows: TGTGCCAGCAGCCAAGGCCGGGGAGGGTCACCCCTCCACTTT.

This clonotype was seen a handful of times. A much larger clone sits a single nucleotide away, making a read error possible. V and J are TRBV6-8 and TRBJ2-2; D unresolved. With 2 bases removed from V and 7 bases from J, the gap between germline ends came to 5 bases. The CDR3 length is 12 residues. Germline-derived CDR1 and CDR2 are MNHGY and SAAAGT. The CDR3 nucleotides read TGTGCCAGCAGTTACGGCATCGGGGAGCTGTTTTTT. Protein sequence: CASSYGIGELFF.

The chain has TRBV5-1 and TRBJ1-1; the D gene is possibly TRBD1 (5 bases). The CDR3 runs to 15 residues. With 0 bases removed from V and 4 bases from J, the gap between germline ends came to 13 bases. Germline CDR1 and CDR2: SGHRS and YFSETQ. The CDR3: CASSLEVGVGTEAFF. CDR3 nucleotides: TGCGCCAGCAGCTTGGAGGTAGGGGTGGGCACTGAAGCTTTCTTT.

This clonotype was found many times. The J gene is TRBJ2-7, the V gene TRBV7-8; TRBD2 matches at 7 bases. The CDR3 consists of 13 residues. The germline V gene encodes CDR1 SGHVS and CDR2 FQNEAQ. V shed 4 bases and J 4 bases; nucleotides not matched to a gene: 4. The CDR3 protein is CASSSARGYEQYF. The CDR3 nucleotides are TGTGCCAGCAGCTCCGCGCGGGGGTACGAGCAGTACTTC.

Comments on this clonotype: At one of its ends the junction is not consistent with the germline gene, which may arise from a read error. This chain links TRBV12-3 or TRBV12-4 with TRBJ1-1; D call uncertain. This CDR3 contains 13 residues. CDR3 region: CANSSTRNTEAFF. In nucleotides, the CDR3 is TGTGCCAACAGTTCGACGAGGAACACTGAAGCTTTCTTT.

This clonotype was seen a handful of times. The chain couples TRBV23-1 to TRBJ2-7; D possibly corresponds to TRBD2 (5 bases). TRBV23-1 is an ORF for which the function is uncertain. CDR3 size: 13 residues. V gave up 2 bases and J gave up 2 bases, with 7 bases separating them. This CDR3 is CASSQPGTYEQYV. For the CDR3, the DNA is TGCGCCAGCAGTCAACCCGGGACCTACGAGCAGTACGTC.

In its sample, this clonotype was seen a few times. The V and J genes are TRBV4-1 and TRBJ1-1; 11 bases are shared with TRBD1. Losses at the gene ends were 1 base for V and 1 base for J; bases not matched to a gene: 5. The CDR3 sequence is 17 residues long. The V gene's germline CDR1 is MGHRA and CDR2 YSYEKL. CDR3 sequence (DNA): TGCGCCAGCAGCCAAGCCGGACAGGGGGCGCAGAACACTGAAGCTTTCTTT. Protein: CASSQAGQGAQNTEAFF.

In its sample, this clonotype was seen a few times. This chain connects TRBV29-1 to TRBJ2-2, with TRBD1 matching over 9 bases. CDR3 length equals 13 residues. The ends lost 7 bases at V and 7 bases at J; junction bases unmatched: 7. Germline values: CDR1 SQVTM, CDR2 ANQGSEA. Here the CDR3 DNA reads TGCAGCGCCACGGACAGGGGCAACGGGGAGCTGTTTTTT. Translating it yields CSATDRGNGELFF.

This clonotype was recorded many times. The chain combines TRBV7-6 with TRBJ2-1, with TRBD2 identical over 9 bases. Trimming removed 2 bases from V and 4 bases from J; junction bases left unmatched: 12. Germline V gene lookup returns CDR1 SGHVS and CDR2 FNYEAQ. The CDR3 is 18 residues long. The CDR3 protein is CASSLSRAGGPEYNEQFF. The CDR3 nucleotides are TGTGCCAGCAGCTTAAGTCGAGCGGGGGGCCCAGAGTACAATGAGCAGTTCTTC.

The rearrangement uses TRBV7-9 and TRBJ2-2; TRBD1 is a possible D gene (5 bases). V lost 5 bases to trimming and J lost 1 base, with 17 bases between them. The CDR3 totals 17 residues. The V gene's germline CDR1 is SEHNR and CDR2 FQNEAQ (reference sequence). This CDR3 reads CASSPEWQGWNTGELFF. DNA of the CDR3: TGTGCCAGCAGCCCCGAGTGGCAGGGCTGGAACACCGGGGAGCTGTTTTTT.

The chain joins TRBV7-6 to TRBJ1-1; the D gene is possibly TRBD1 (6 bases). The length of the CDR3 is 17 residues. The germline V gene has CDR1 SGHVS and CDR2 FNYEAQ. With 1 base removed from V and 13 bases from J, the gap between germline ends came to 28 bases. Written as DNA, the CDR3 is TGTGCCAGCAGCTTAGTCGCCCCAGACAGGCTCATCCCAGAGTGTTTCTTT. This encodes CASSLVAPDRLIPECFF.